Below, 5 T cell receptor beta chains from the same sample are listed, as sequenced in a study of CD8 T cells in Susac syndrome. When the RNA was reverse transcribed, random hexamers were used with an input of about 0.5 to 1 ug. TCRdb reprocessed the immunoSEQ multiplex PCR reads via MiXCR and lists one record per CDR3 protein. Of 160,000 or so distinct CDR3 sequences in the sample, over 95% are singletons; the top ten hold 0.14% to 0.15%. Sequenced input: CD8+ T cells from PBMCs. These receptors came from a human donor with multiple sclerosis.

CDR3 nucleotide sequence: TGTGCCAGTAGTCCAAATGACGGACTGAACACTGAAGCTTTCTTT. Translated: CASSPNDGLNTEAFF. The chain links TRBV19 to TRBJ1-1, with unresolved D. V was trimmed by 5 bases and J by 0 bases, leaving 13 bases between them. Germline loops: CDR1 LNHDA, CDR2 SQIVND (reference sequence). This CDR3 has 15 amino acids.

The rearrangement joins TRBV7-9 to TRBJ2-5; D is unclear. Germline V gene lookup returns CDR1 SEHNR and CDR2 FQNEAQ (reference sequence). With 5 bases removed from V and 3 bases from J, the gap between germline ends came to 19 bases. The CDR3 has 16 residues. In DNA form, the CDR3 reads TGTGCCAGCAGCCATAAAAGCAGAACTCCTGAAGAGACCCAGTACTTC. Translating gives CASSHKSRTPEETQYF.

This rearrangement joins TRBV20-1 to TRBJ2-5, with 13 positions matching TRBD2. CDR1 and CDR2 (germline): DFQATT, SNEGSKA (reference sequence). The length of the CDR3 is 14 residues. With V trimmed by 3 bases and J by 5 bases, 3 bases remained unmatched. This CDR3 reads CSARILAGGETQYF. In DNA, the CDR3 is TGCAGTGCTAGGATACTAGCGGGGGGGGAGACCCAGTACTTC.

Written as DNA, the CDR3 is TGCAGCGTCTCCTACCTTAAAGCGGGGCCCACAGATACGCAGTATTTT. Its translation is CSVSYLKAGPTDTQYF. The chain recombines TRBV29-1 with TRBJ2-3; 7 bases map to TRBD2. Germline V gene lookup returns CDR1 SQVTM and CDR2 ANQGSEA. V shed 6 bases, J shed 2 bases, and the junction held 14 bases outside the gene matches. The CDR3 has 16 amino acids.

The chain has TRBV19 and TRBJ1-6; possible D gene TRBD1, 6 bases. V was cut by 5 bases and J by 5 bases, with 13 bases left in between. CDR3 length: 15 residues. CDR1 is LNHDA, CDR2 SQIVND, per germline (reference sequence). The CDR3 here is CASSATGQNNSPLHF. CDR3 bases: TGTGCCAGTAGTGCCACGGGACAAAATAATTCACCCCTCCACTTT.